Only a few counts were recorded for the clone carrying this T cell receptor beta chain. The data were taken from a study of T cell repertoires in cytomegalovirus infection. One entry per CDR3 protein, called by TCRdb with MiXCR from the reads. The repertoire holds roughly 230,000 distinct CDR3 sequences, with over 9% as singletons. Germline CDR1 is MDHEN and CDR2 is SYDVKM. The CDR3 length is 14 residues. Trimming cost V 5 bases and J 1 base, with 11 bases left between them. The TCR originated in a human donor in good health (CMV status not recorded). Some clones in this sample may be carry-over from other donors' samples. J is TRBJ2-5 and V is TRBV28; maybe TRBD2 (6 bases). Sequencing was carried out using PBMCs. CDR3 DNA: TGTGCCAGCAGTCGAACCGGGAGCCAAGAGACCCAGTACTTC. It specifies CASSRTGSQETQYF.